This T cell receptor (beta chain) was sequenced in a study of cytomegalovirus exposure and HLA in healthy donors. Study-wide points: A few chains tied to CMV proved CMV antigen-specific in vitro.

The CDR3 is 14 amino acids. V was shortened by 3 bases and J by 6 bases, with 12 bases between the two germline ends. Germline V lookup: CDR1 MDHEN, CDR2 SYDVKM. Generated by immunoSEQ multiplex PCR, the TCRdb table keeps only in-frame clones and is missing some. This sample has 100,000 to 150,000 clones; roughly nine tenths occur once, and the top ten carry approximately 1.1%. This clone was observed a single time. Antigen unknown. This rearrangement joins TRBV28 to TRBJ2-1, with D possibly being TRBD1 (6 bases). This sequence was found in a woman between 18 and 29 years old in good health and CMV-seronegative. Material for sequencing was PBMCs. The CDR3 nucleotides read TGTGCCAGCAGTTTTGCACAGGGATCCAATGAGCAGTTCTTC. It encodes CASSFAQGSNEQFF.